Listed here are 29 T cell receptor beta chains from one sample, sequenced in a study of CXCR3-negative and CXCR3-positive naive CD8 T cells. Via 5' RACE with UMI labels, TRB cDNA libraries were prepared. TCRdb derives one entry per CDR3 protein from the 5' RACE reads, leaving out DNA. This listing includes over 20,000 distinct CDR3 sequences. Sequencing input: memory CD8+ T cells from blood. These receptor sequences come from a human donor in good health. Some clones in this sample may be carry-over from other donors' samples.

CDR3 residues: CSVEDLGQGGYIQYF. The rearrangement uses TRBV29-1 and TRBJ2-4; the D gene TCRdb calls, TRBD1, cannot be checked with no DNA. This CDR3 is 15 amino acids long. From germline, CDR1 is SQVTM and CDR2 ANQGSEA.

The CDR3 sequence: CATSFPDRGSYNEQFF. V usage is TRBV15 and J usage is TRBJ2-1. Germline V gene data show CDR1 as LNHNV and CDR2 as YYDKDF (reference sequence). The CDR3 runs to 16 residues.

The chain employs TRBV7-9 and TRBJ1-2; the D gene TCRdb calls, TRBD1, cannot be checked with no DNA. CDR3 length: 16 amino acids. Germline CDR1 reads SEHNR; CDR2 reads FQNEAQ (reference sequence). CDR3 residues: CASSTLSQGSARGYTF.

V usage is TRBV29-1 and J usage is TRBJ1-1. CDR1 and CDR2 from the germline V gene are SQVTM and ANQGSEA. The CDR3 runs 14 residues. The CDR3: CSVAKGWAGTEAFF.

This CDR3 is CASSLSPGTATNTGELFF. The genes are TRBV11-2 and TRBJ2-2; TCRdb proposes TRBD1, but this gene call is untestable without DNA. The CDR3 covers 18 residues. Germline V CDR1 and CDR2: SGHAT, FQNNGV.

The J gene is TRBJ1-2, the V gene TRBV6-6; the TCRdb call, TRBD1, lacks DNA for checking. CDR3 size: 17 residues. CDR1 and CDR2 (germline): MNHNY, SVGAGI (reference sequence). CDR3 sequence reads: CASSYSRGGQVPDGYTF.

The V and J genes are TRBV5-1 and TRBJ2-7; the D call of TRBD2 rests on TCRdb alone, since no DNA is present to check it. In germline, CDR1 is SGHRS, CDR2 YFSETQ. The CDR3 spans 16 residues. The CDR3 sequence is CASTRGLDSDGYEQYF. Based on the CDR3 plus reference TRBV5-1 and TRBJ2-7, the full variable domain is KAGVTQTPRYLIKTRGQQVTLSCSPISGHRSVSWYQQTPGQGLQFLFEYFSETQRNKGNFPGRFSGRQFSNSRSEMNVSTLELGDSALYLCASTRGLDSDGYEQYFGPGTRLTVT.

The V gene is TRBV2, the J gene TRBJ2-5; the D gene TCRdb calls, TRBD2, cannot be checked with no DNA. CDR3 length: 16 amino acids. CDR1 is SNHLY, CDR2 FYNNEI, per germline. CDR3: CASSEWTSGGQETQYF. The full variable domain, completed using reference TRBV2 and TRBJ2-5, is EPEVTQTPSHQVTQMGQEVILRCVPISNHLYFYWYRQILGQKVEFLVSFYNNEISEKSEIFDDQFSVERPDGSNFTLKIRSTKLEDSAMYFCASSEWTSGGQETQYFGPGTRLLVL.

V gene TRBV6-6 combines with J gene TRBJ1-1; lacking DNA, the TRBD1 call made by TCRdb goes unchecked. Germline lookup yields CDR1 MNHNY and CDR2 SVGAGI (reference sequence). This CDR3 comprises 13 residues. The CDR3 region is CASSYSDSSEAFF.

This chain links TRBV7-3 with TRBJ2-5; TCRdb picks TRBD2, but there is no DNA to check that call. From germline, CDR1 is SGHTA and CDR2 FQGTGA. This CDR3 contains 14 residues. CDR3 sequence reads: CASSPVGLEETQYF.

This rearrangement joins TRBV10-3 to TRBJ2-2. CDR3 length: 13 residues. Germline CDR1 ENHRY, CDR2 SYGVKD. This CDR3 is CAVELPRTGELFF.

This clonotype is medium-sized by frequency. The J gene is TRBJ2-5, the V gene TRBV20-1; the D call of TRBD2 rests on TCRdb alone, since no DNA is present to check it. The germline V gene encodes CDR1 DFQATT and CDR2 SNEGSKA (reference sequence). The CDR3 covers 16 residues. This chain's CDR3 is CSARDQNGRDLETQYF.

The chain combines TRBV7-9 with TRBJ2-1. The CDR3 totals 15 residues. The germline V gene has CDR1 SEHNR and CDR2 FQNEAQ (reference sequence). CDR3 in amino acids: CASSLAGPSLDEQFF.

The chain has TRBV4-3 and TRBJ1-3. The CDR3 totals 17 residues. The germline gives CDR1 LGHNA, CDR2 YSLEER. The CDR3: CASSQGPDRASGNTIYF.

This chain connects TRBV13 to TRBJ1-6. Germline V gene sequence: CDR1 PRHDT, CDR2 FYEKMQ (reference sequence). This CDR3 is 16 amino acids long. CDR3 sequence reads: CASSPGEGSPNSPLHF.

The J gene is TRBJ2-1, the V gene TRBV29-1; TCRdb picks TRBD1, but there is no DNA to check that call. Germline values: CDR1 SQVTM, CDR2 ANQGSEA. The CDR3 runs 13 residues. The CDR3 protein is CSVQTGTTNEQFF.

The gene calls are TRBV9 and TRBJ2-1; the D gene TCRdb calls, TRBD1, cannot be checked with no DNA. Germline CDR1 is SGDLS and CDR2 is YYNGEE. The CDR3 consists of 14 residues. CDR3 sequence: CASSVVGTGREQFF.

This clonotype is labeled medium-sized based on frequency. V usage is TRBV25-1 and J usage is TRBJ2-5. Germline CDR1 MGHDK, CDR2 SYGVNS. The length of the CDR3 is 15 residues. The CDR3 is CASSEGVSAKETQYF.

The chain links TRBV7-9 to TRBJ2-1. Germline V gene data show CDR1 as SEHNR and CDR2 as FQNEAQ (reference sequence). This CDR3 region has 13 residues. CDR3 protein: CASSLDLDNEQFF.

V usage is TRBV4-1 and J usage is TRBJ2-3; TCRdb selects TRBD2, and the lack of DNA leaves this call unchecked. In germline, CDR1 is MGHRA, CDR2 YSYEKL. The length of the CDR3 is 20 residues. The CDR3 loop reads CASSHPGLAGEGSGTDTQYF.

The chain joins TRBV14 to TRBJ2-5. Germline V gives CDR1 SGHDN, CDR2 FVKESK. The CDR3 is made up of 12 amino acids. CDR3 amino acids: CASSHDRGTQYF.

The V call is TRBV5-1, the J call TRBJ2-1; TCRdb names TRBD1, which stays unverified in the absence of DNA. The CDR3 is 13 residues long. The germline V gene encodes CDR1 SGHRS and CDR2 YFSETQ. CDR3 residues: CASSLTGFHEQFF.

This sequence joins TRBV29-1 and TRBJ2-7; TCRdb's D call of TRBD1 is untestable without DNA. Per germline, CDR1 SQVTM and CDR2 ANQGSEA. This CDR3 spans 13 amino acids. CDR3 amino acids: CSAEGTDDYEQYF.

The J gene is TRBJ2-7, the V gene TRBV29-1. Germline CDR1 is SQVTM and CDR2 is ANQGSEA. The CDR3 length is 11 residues. CDR3 amino acids: CSVEGSPEQYF.

This CDR3 is CASSSNREDTQYF. The rearrangement links TRBV10-1 to TRBJ2-3; TCRdb's D call of TRBD1 is untestable without DNA. Germline CDR1 and CDR2: WNHNN and SYGVQD (reference sequence). This CDR3 contains 13 residues.

The J gene is TRBJ2-7, the V gene TRBV7-9. The CDR3 sequence is 15 residues long. Germline values: CDR1 SEHNR, CDR2 FQNEAQ (reference sequence). CDR3 protein: CASSLASDSSYEQYF.

The CDR3 here is CSVRGVDTGELFF. V is TRBV29-1 and J is TRBJ2-2; without DNA, the TCRdb call of TRBD1 cannot be checked. The CDR3 length is 13 residues. Germline V gene data show CDR1 as SQVTM and CDR2 as ANQGSEA.

This sequence joins TRBV20-1 and TRBJ1-4; the D call from TCRdb, TRBD1, cannot be confirmed without DNA. The CDR3 has 12 residues. The germline CDR1 and CDR2 sequences are DFQATT and SNEGSKA (reference sequence). CDR3: CSARAGREKLFF.

This rearrangement joins TRBV5-1 to TRBJ2-7. CDR3 size: 14 residues. Germline CDR1 is SGHRS and CDR2 is YFSETQ. The CDR3 is CASSFWQDSYEQYF.